The sequence of this T cell receptor beta chain was determined in a study of cytomegalovirus exposure and HLA in healthy donors. The study's findings and limits: Specific recognition of CMV antigens was confirmed in vitro for three chains (all CMV-associated).

V lost 4 bases to trimming and J lost 8 bases; unmatched junction nucleotides: 16. The CDR3 has 16 amino acids. Germline CDR1 is MNHEY and CDR2 is SMNVEV (reference sequence). Comment on this clone: Its specificity is not known.

Assay: immunoSEQ multiplex PCR; the TCRdb copy retains only in-frame clones and omits some. The sample consists of approximately 300,000 clones, around 87% of them appearing once. Sequencing was carried out using PBMCs. V gene TRBV27 combines with J gene TRBJ1-2, with 7 positions matching TRBD1. The TCR originated in a woman between 25 and 40 years old in good health and CMV-seropositive. Here the CDR3 reads CASSSNWRGRGWGYTF. CDR3 nucleotide sequence: TGTGCCAGCAGTTCAAATTGGAGGGGGCGCGGGTGGGGCTACACCTTC.